A single sample gave rise to the 11 T cell receptor beta chains below, sequenced in a study of T cells in women clearing cervical HPV infection. Repertoires were generated with immunoSEQ multiplex PCR, while TCRdb's copy carries only in-frame clones and drops some. The specimen's table records 30,000 to 45,000 clones. The material sequenced was blood buffy coat. The receptors stem from a woman between 18 and 70 years old with a cervical HPV16 infection that either progressed to CIN3+ or cleared (not recorded which).

Turning to this clone: The read gets to within 3 residues of the CDR3 end, and the germline J gene fills in the rest. The chain couples TRBV7-3 to TRBJ2-1; no firm D call. The CDR3 is made up of 16 amino acids. The V end lost 1 base, the J end lost 2 bases, and 12 bases lay between the germline ends. CDR1 and CDR2 (germline): SGHTA, FQGTGA. CDR3 sequence: CASSLIPGRPYNEQFF. Incomplete CDR3 DNA: TGTGCCAGCAGCTTAATCCCAGGCCGACCCTACAATGAG.

Points on this clone: The CDR3 end is not reached by the read, which stops 3 residues before it; the germline J gene fills it in. The rearrangement links TRBV11-2 to TRBJ1-2, with D uncertain. The V and J ends lost 1 base and 1 base respectively, with 7 bases between them. In germline, CDR1 is SGHAT, CDR2 FQNNGV. The CDR3 spans 14 residues. This CDR3 reads CASSLGGGNYGYTF. CDR3 DNA, as far as it was read: TGTGCCAGCAGCTTAGGTGGCGGTAACTATGGC.

To note about this clone: Read sequence stops 3 residues before the CDR3 end, and the germline J gene provides the missing end. This chain uses TRBV20-1 with TRBJ1-1; tentatively, D is TRBD1 (6 bases). The CDR3 has 15 amino acids. Germline V gives CDR1 DFQATT, CDR2 SNEGSKA (reference sequence). V lost 5 bases, J lost 1 base, and 17 bases lay in between. The sequenced part of the CDR3 DNA is TGCAGTGCTCGTAACCGGGACACCTCGAACACTGAA. The encoded protein is CSARNRDTSNTE. The whole CDR3 sequence is CSARNRDTSNTEAFF.

Concerning this clone itself: The missing CDR3 end, 3 residues past where the read stops, is filled in from the germline J gene. This chain joins TRBV6-1 and TRBJ1-2; D unclear. There are 13 residues in the CDR3. Germline V lookup: CDR1 MNHNS, CDR2 SASEGT. The CDR3 is CASSEVGLGGYTF. The DNA read from the CDR3 is TGTGCCAGCAGTGAAGTAGGGCTCGGAGGC.

A word on this clone: Coverage ceases 3 residues before the CDR3 finishes, and the germline J gene fills in the end. V gene TRBV7-2 combines with J gene TRBJ2-1, with TRBD2 matching 10 bases. Germline CDR1 SGHTA, CDR2 FQGNSA. The CDR3 has 14 amino acids. V gave up 5 bases and J gave up 6 bases; unmatched junction bases: 4. Partial CDR3 DNA: TGTGCCAGCAGCAAAGCGGGGGGGTCCAATGAG. Translation: CASSKAGGSNE. The complete CDR3 protein is CASSKAGGSNEQFF.

Concerning this clone itself: The read finishes 3 residues shy of the CDR3 end, and the germline J gene is used to complete it. The rearrangement uses TRBV20-1 and TRBJ2-7; 7 bases map to TRBD2. There are 13 residues in the CDR3. CDR1 DFQATT and CDR2 SNEGSKA come from the germline V gene (reference sequence). Germline trimming cut 3 bases from V and 5 bases from J; bases unmatched to any gene: 7. The CDR3 sequence is CSASRGGGHEQYF. The DNA read from the CDR3 is TGCAGTGCTAGTCGGGGCGGGGGACACGAG.

Concerning this clone itself: The read comes to an end 3 residues before the CDR3 does, leaving the germline J gene to fill in the end. J is TRBJ2-1 and V is TRBV5-1, with 7 bases aligning to TRBD2. CDR1 SGHRS and CDR2 YFSETQ come from the germline V gene. There are 15 residues in the CDR3. V lost 5 bases, J lost 2 bases, and 7 bases stayed unmatched. Here the CDR3 reads CASSNSGATYNEQFF. The covered CDR3 bases are TGCGCCAGCAGTAACAGCGGGGCCACCTACAATGAG.

Points on this clone: The read halts 3 residues ahead of the CDR3 end, with the missing end drawn from the germline J gene. V and J are TRBV2 and TRBJ1-4, with D uncertain. The CDR3 is 13 residues long. The germline V gene has CDR1 SNHLY and CDR2 FYNNEI. The CDR3 here is CASSDMYNSPLFF. Incomplete CDR3 DNA: TGTGCCAGCAGCGACATGTATAATTCACCA.

CDR3 DNA, as far as it was read: TGCGCCAGCAGCCCCGGACTAGCGGGACAAGAGACC. This translates into CASSPGLAGQET. The CDR3 in its entirety is CASSPGLAGQETQYF. This sequence joins TRBV5-1 and TRBJ2-5, with 12 nucleotides matching TRBD2. Read coverage stops 3 residues before the CDR3 terminus; the germline J gene supplies the remainder. The V segment lost 4 bases and the J segment 2 bases; nucleotides outside the gene matches: 3. The CDR3 is 15 amino acids. Germline V gives CDR1 SGHRS, CDR2 YFSETQ. Filled out from reference TRBV5-1 and TRBJ2-5, the complete variable domain reads KAGVTQTPRYLIKTRGQQVTLSCSPISGHRSVSWYQQTPGQGLQFLFEYFSETQRNKGNFPGRFSGRQFSNSRSEMNVSTLELGDSALYLCASSPGLAGQETQYFGPGTRLLVL.

As concerns this clone: The CDR3 end lies 3 residues beyond the end of the read and is filled in from the germline J gene. V is TRBV20-1 and J is TRBJ1-4, with a tentative D call TRBD1 (5 bases). Looked up from germline, CDR1 is DFQATT and CDR2 is SNEGSKA (reference sequence). Trimming removed 0 bases from V and 6 bases from J, with 14 bases in between. The CDR3 runs to 15 residues. Partial CDR3 DNA: TGCAGTGCTAGAGATTTTAGGGGAGCCGATGAAAAA. This translates into CSARDFRGADEK. The CDR3, in full, reads CSARDFRGADEKLFF.

Regarding this clone: The junction differs from germline at one of its ends, possibly a read error. From the germline J gene comes the end of the CDR3, since the read stops 3 residues before it. The chain combines TRBV4-2 with TRBJ2-3; 10 bases agree with TRBD1. Germline loops: CDR1 LGHNA, CDR2 YNFKEQ. The CDR3 has 18 amino acids. The DNA read from the CDR3 is TGCGCCAGCAGCCAAGGGACAGGGGAAGTTTTCATGGCAGATACG. Residues: CASSQGTGEVFMADT. The full-length CDR3 reads as CASSQGTGEVFMADTQYF.